The present T cell receptor (beta chain) was sequenced within a study of OX40 agonist ivuxolimab in advanced cancers. The table came from immunoSEQ multiplex PCR; TCRdb's copy has only in-frame clones and leaves some out. The repertoire holds approximately 43,000 clones, 89% seen once, with approximately 0.6% in the top ten. The CDR3 is 13 residues long. The germline CDR1 and CDR2 sequences are SGHTA and FQGTGA. Trimming stripped 5 bases from V and 10 bases from J, with 15 bases between. This receptor was obtained from an adult with an advanced solid tumor such as melanoma, head and neck, liver or kidney cancer. The starting material was CD4+ or CD8+ T cells sorted from blood, obtained in a trial of the OX40 agonist ivuxolimab. This sequence joins TRBV7-3 and TRBJ1-5, with TRBD1 as a possible D gene (5 bases). CDR3 nucleotides: TGTGCCAGCAGCCCGAACGGAGGGGAACCCCAGCATTTT. It yields the protein CASSPNGGEPQHF.